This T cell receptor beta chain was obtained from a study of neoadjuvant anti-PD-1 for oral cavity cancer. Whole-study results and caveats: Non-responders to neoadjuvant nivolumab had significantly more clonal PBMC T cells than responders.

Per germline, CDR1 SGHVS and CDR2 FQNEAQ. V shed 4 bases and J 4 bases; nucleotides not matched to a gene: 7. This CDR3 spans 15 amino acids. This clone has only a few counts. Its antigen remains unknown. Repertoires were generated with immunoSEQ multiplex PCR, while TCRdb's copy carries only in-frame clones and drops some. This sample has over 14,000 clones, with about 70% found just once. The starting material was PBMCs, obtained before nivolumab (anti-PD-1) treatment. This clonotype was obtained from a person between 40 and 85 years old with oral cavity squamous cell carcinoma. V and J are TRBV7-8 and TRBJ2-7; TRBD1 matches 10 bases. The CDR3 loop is CASSSLGTGAYEQYF. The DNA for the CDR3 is TGTGCCAGCAGCTCCCTAGGGACAGGGGCGTACGAGCAGTACTTC.